Following are 26 T cell receptor beta chains from one sample sequenced in a study of blood T cell repertoires in COVID-19 (dated by TCRdb to 2019 to 2021). Libraries were prepared through the immunoSEQ multiplex PCR assay. TCRdb holds this immuneACCESS table with in-frame rearrangements only. Some clones are missing; in checked studies, unresolved V genes explain under half, and the rest has no known cause. The table for this sample lists a few hundred thousand clones; roughly 89% of them were counted only once. Roughly 0.78% of the sample comes from the top ten. The sequenced sample was peripheral blood. Receptors originate from a man younger than 35 with COVID-19, enrolled during active disease.

The CDR3 nucleotides read TGTGCCAGCAGTTCCCTAGGCCTAGCGGGAACCTACAATGAGCAGTTCTTC. Protein: CASSSLGLAGTYNEQFF. The chain recombines TRBV27 with TRBJ2-1, with 9 bases fitting TRBD2. The length of the CDR3 is 17 residues. J was trimmed by 2 bases and V by 4 bases; bases with no gene match: 9. Germline CDR1 and CDR2: MNHEY and SMNVEV (reference sequence).

The chain links TRBV24-1 to TRBJ2-7; D possibly corresponds to TRBD2 (5 bases). Germline-derived CDR1 and CDR2 are KGHDR and SFDVKD. The V end was cut by 9 bases, the J end by 0 bases, with 8 bases between. The CDR3 runs to 12 residues. The CDR3 sequence is CATLTSSYEQYF. The CDR3 DNA reads as TGTGCCACCCTAACTAGCTCCTACGAGCAGTACTTC.

V gene TRBV2 combines with J gene TRBJ2-3; 8 bases agree with TRBD2. The CDR3 spans 14 residues. Germline V gene lookup returns CDR1 SNHLY and CDR2 FYNNEI. The trim removed 8 bases at V and 5 bases at J, leaving 9 bases unmatched. The DNA of the CDR3 is TGTGCCAGCGCGGGGGGCGGGAGTAAAGATACGCAGTATTTT. This translates into CASAGGGSKDTQYF.

The chain recombines TRBV7-9 with TRBJ1-2; TRBD1 matches 9 bases. Trimming removed 2 bases from V and 8 bases from J; junction bases left unmatched: 9. The CDR3 runs to 15 residues. The germline V gene encodes CDR1 SEHNR and CDR2 FQNEAQ (reference sequence). Here the CDR3 reads CASSLYRGRIDGYTF. CDR3 DNA sequence: TGTGCCAGCAGCTTATACAGGGGGCGCATTGACGGCTACACCTTC.

This rearrangement joins TRBV2 to TRBJ2-1; TRBD2 aligns across 7 bases. V was pared by 7 bases and J by 1 base, with 4 bases of the junction left unmatched. Looked up from germline, CDR1 is SNHLY and CDR2 is FYNNEI. The CDR3 is made up of 14 amino acids. The CDR3 DNA reads TGTGCCAGCACGGGAGCGGGGTCCTACAATGAGCAGTTCTTC. It is translated as CASTGAGSYNEQFF.

The J gene is TRBJ2-2, the V gene TRBV4-1; D may be TRBD2 (6 bases). The germline V gene encodes CDR1 MGHRA and CDR2 YSYEKL. The CDR3 extends over 15 amino acids. Trimming took 1 base from V and 5 from J, leaving 11 bases between them. The CDR3: CASSQGLASTGELFF. The CDR3 nucleotides are TGCGCCAGCAGCCAAGGTCTAGCGTCGACCGGGGAGCTGTTTTTT.

The rearrangement uses TRBV19 and TRBJ1-2, with TRBD1 identical over 12 bases. The CDR3 runs to 15 residues. The germline gives CDR1 LNHDA, CDR2 SQIVND (reference sequence). With 3 bases clipped from V and 12 bases from J, the junction kept 11 bases outside the gene matches. In nucleotides, the CDR3 is TGTGCCAGTAGTATTAAGACCGGGACAGGGGGCGGGAACACCTTC. Encoded protein: CASSIKTGTGGGNTF.

This clone was seen a few times. The rearrangement joins TRBV11-2 to TRBJ1-3, with D uncertain. The germline CDR1 and CDR2 sequences are SGHAT and FQNNGV. The CDR3 extends over 16 amino acids. V was shortened by 0 bases and J by 1 base, with 10 bases between the two germline ends. The CDR3 nucleotides read TGTGCCAGCAGCTTAGAGAGCCGTAGTTCTGGAAACACCATATATTTT. It is translated as CASSLESRSSGNTIYF.

This chain joins TRBV4-1 and TRBJ1-2; D is undetermined. The CDR3 loop spans 13 amino acids. Germline V lookup: CDR1 MGHRA, CDR2 YSYEKL. V was cut by 1 base and J by 2 bases, with 5 bases left in between. The CDR3 is CASSQAGNYGYTF. CDR3 coding DNA: TGCGCCAGCAGCCAAGCAGGAAACTATGGCTACACCTTC.

This clone was detected only a few times. The rearrangement joins TRBV29-1 to TRBJ2-3; 8 positions agree with TRBD2. Per the germline V gene, CDR1 is SQVTM and CDR2 is ANQGSEA. J lost 1 base, V lost 7 bases, and 10 bases had no gene match. The CDR3 sequence is 15 residues long. The CDR3 loop is CSAGQREIGTDTQYF. The CDR3, as DNA: TGCAGCGCAGGCCAGCGGGAGATCGGCACAGATACGCAGTATTTT.

The rearrangement uses TRBV13 and TRBJ2-1; 9 bases fit TRBD2. The CDR3 extends over 16 amino acids. Germline CDR1 PRHDT, CDR2 FYEKMQ (reference sequence). With V trimmed by 6 bases and J by 3 bases, 9 bases remained unmatched. The CDR3 DNA sequence: TGTGCCAGCAGTAAGACCGGGACTAGCAACTACAATGAGCAGTTCTTC. Residues: CASSKTGTSNYNEQFF.

The V gene is TRBV2, the J gene TRBJ2-7; TRBD2 aligns across 13 bases. Germline loops: CDR1 SNHLY, CDR2 FYNNEI. J was trimmed by 6 bases and V by 6 bases; bases with no gene match: 8. The CDR3 runs 15 residues. The CDR3 region has the DNA TGTGCCAGCAGACGGACTAGCGGGAGTAGCTCCGAGCAGTACTTC. As protein: CASRRTSGSSSEQYF.

V usage is TRBV3-1 (or the pseudogene TRBV3-2) and J usage is TRBJ1-1; perhaps TRBD1 as D (6 bases). V was shortened by 1 base and J by 1 base, with 10 bases between the two germline ends. CDR1 LGHDT and CDR2 YNNKEL come from the germline V gene (reference sequence). The CDR3 consists of 15 residues. The chain's CDR3 is CASSQAGVANTEAFF. In nucleotides, the CDR3 is TGTGCCAGCAGCCAAGCAGGGGTCGCGAACACTGAAGCTTTCTTT.

V is TRBV29-1 and J is TRBJ1-2; D gene ambiguous. The CDR3 extends over 13 amino acids. CDR1 and CDR2 (germline): SQVTM, ANQGSEA. V dropped 6 bases and J dropped 4 bases, with 15 bases sitting between them. For the CDR3, the DNA is TGCAGCGTACCAGACCACGCGGCCTATGGCTACACCTTC. Translating gives CSVPDHAAYGYTF.

This chain joins TRBV2 and TRBJ1-1; no definite D call. V shed 6 bases and J shed 1 base, with 9 bases lying between them. CDR1 SNHLY and CDR2 FYNNEI come from the germline V gene. This CDR3 is 13 amino acids long. DNA of the CDR3: TGTGCCAGCAGGAGATTTCAGAACACTGAAGCTTTCTTT. It is translated as CASRRFQNTEAFF.

The chain is built from TRBV4-1 and TRBJ2-5, with D perhaps matching TRBD1 (5 bases). Trimming left V 1 base short and J 1 base short, with 10 bases between. CDR3 length: 15 residues. Germline CDR1 reads MGHRA; CDR2 reads YSYEKL. The CDR3 bases are TGCGCCAGCAGCCAAGGGGCAGGGCTCCAAGAGACCCAGTACTTC. Its protein is CASSQGAGLQETQYF.

The V call is TRBV5-4, the J call TRBJ2-2, with TRBD2 matching 8 bases. This CDR3 region has 17 residues. Germline trimming cut 3 bases from V and 2 bases from J; bases unmatched to any gene: 9. The V gene's germline CDR1 is SGHNT and CDR2 YYREEE (reference sequence). CDR3 residues: CASSSPGREYNTGELFF. CDR3 DNA sequence: TGTGCCAGCAGCTCCCCCGGGAGGGAGTATAACACCGGGGAGCTGTTTTTT. The complete variable domain, with remaining parts taken from reference TRBV5-4 and TRBJ2-2, reads ETGVTQSPTHLIKTRGQQVTLRCSSQSGHNTVSWYQQALGQGPQFIFQYYREEENGRGNFPPRFSGLQFPNYSSELNVNALELDDSALYLCASSSPGREYNTGELFFGEGSRLTVL.

This chain links TRBV5-1 with TRBJ2-5; 12 nucleotides align to TRBD2. V trimming: 5 bases; J trimming: 5 bases; junction bases outside the gene matches: 16. CDR1 and CDR2 (germline): SGHRS, YFSETQ. The CDR3 runs to 18 residues. Written as DNA, the CDR3 is TGCGCCAGCAGTCATGGCCCTAGCGGGGGGGCCTTTCCGGAGACCCAGTACTTC. Protein sequence: CASSHGPSGGAFPETQYF.

The chain has TRBV5-4 and TRBJ2-7; TRBD2 aligns across 11 bases. V shed 4 bases, J shed 6 bases, and the junction held 9 bases outside the gene matches. The CDR3 loop spans 15 amino acids. Germline CDR1 SGHNT, CDR2 YYREEE (reference sequence). The CDR3 reads CASSLRVAGGVEQYF. Here the CDR3 DNA reads TGTGCCAGCAGCCTCAGGGTAGCGGGGGGGGTCGAGCAGTACTTC.

The chain has TRBV6-2 or TRBV6-3 and TRBJ1-1; 9 bases are shared with TRBD1. Trimming at V came to 1 base and at J to 5 bases, leaving 5 bases not matched to a gene. Germline values: CDR1 MNHEY, CDR2 SVGEGT. The CDR3 covers 15 residues. The CDR3 here is CASSYFGQGKTEAFF. In DNA form, the CDR3 reads TGTGCCAGCAGTTACTTCGGACAGGGGAAAACTGAAGCTTTCTTT.

A note on this clone: Different DNA sequences within this sample yield the same CDR3. The chain carries TRBV12-3 or TRBV12-4 and TRBJ2-3, with a weak D call TRBD2 (5 bases). V was pared by 4 bases and J by 6 bases, with 5 bases between. The CDR3 is 11 residues long. In DNA, the CDR3 is TGTGCCAGCAGTTCGGGGGATACGCAGTATTTT. Encoded protein: CASSSGDTQYF.

The chain has TRBV9 and TRBJ2-2, with no clear D. Germline V gene sequence: CDR1 SGDLS, CDR2 YYNGEE. The CDR3 has 15 amino acids. V was clipped by 4 bases and J by 6 bases, with 16 bases between them. CDR3 sequence reads: CASSTSPSSSGELFF. The CDR3, as DNA: TGTGCCAGCAGCACCTCCCCTAGTTCCTCCGGGGAGCTGTTTTTT.

The chain employs TRBV7-9 and TRBJ2-5, with 10 bases lining up with TRBD2. J was trimmed by 3 bases and V by 3 bases; bases with no gene match: 7. The V gene's germline CDR1 is SEHNR and CDR2 FQNEAQ (reference sequence). The CDR3 totals 16 residues. CDR3 in amino acids: CASSLGRTSGKETQYF. The CDR3 nucleotides read TGTGCCAGCAGCTTGGGCCGGACTAGCGGTAAAGAGACCCAGTACTTC.

The chain joins TRBV3-1 (or the pseudogene TRBV3-2) to TRBJ1-1; D perhaps matches TRBD1 (6 bases). This CDR3 has 12 residues. V was clipped by 4 bases and J by 10 bases, with 13 bases between them. CDR1 and CDR2 (germline): LGHDT, YNNKEL (reference sequence). Here the CDR3 reads CASSRDDRRAFF. DNA for the CDR3: TGTGCCAGCAGCCGGGACGACAGGAGAGCTTTCTTT.

The chain recombines TRBV6-6 with TRBJ2-7, with 8 bases fitting TRBD2. The CDR3 has 15 residues. CDR1 is MNHNY, CDR2 SVGAGI, per germline (reference sequence). After removal of 4 bases from V and 3 bases from J, the junction contained 8 bases not matched to a gene. The CDR3 DNA is TGTGCCAGCAGTTTTTCGGGACTAGGACACTACGAGCAGTACTTC. This codes for CASSFSGLGHYEQYF.

The CDR3 bases are TGTGCCAGCGGGACTAGCGGGGGAGGACGTGAGCAGTTCTTC. As protein: CASGTSGGGREQFF. The chain has TRBV9 and TRBJ2-1; 14 bases align to TRBD2. This CDR3 contains 14 residues. The trim removed 7 bases at V and 9 bases at J, leaving 6 bases unmatched. The germline gives CDR1 SGDLS, CDR2 YYNGEE.